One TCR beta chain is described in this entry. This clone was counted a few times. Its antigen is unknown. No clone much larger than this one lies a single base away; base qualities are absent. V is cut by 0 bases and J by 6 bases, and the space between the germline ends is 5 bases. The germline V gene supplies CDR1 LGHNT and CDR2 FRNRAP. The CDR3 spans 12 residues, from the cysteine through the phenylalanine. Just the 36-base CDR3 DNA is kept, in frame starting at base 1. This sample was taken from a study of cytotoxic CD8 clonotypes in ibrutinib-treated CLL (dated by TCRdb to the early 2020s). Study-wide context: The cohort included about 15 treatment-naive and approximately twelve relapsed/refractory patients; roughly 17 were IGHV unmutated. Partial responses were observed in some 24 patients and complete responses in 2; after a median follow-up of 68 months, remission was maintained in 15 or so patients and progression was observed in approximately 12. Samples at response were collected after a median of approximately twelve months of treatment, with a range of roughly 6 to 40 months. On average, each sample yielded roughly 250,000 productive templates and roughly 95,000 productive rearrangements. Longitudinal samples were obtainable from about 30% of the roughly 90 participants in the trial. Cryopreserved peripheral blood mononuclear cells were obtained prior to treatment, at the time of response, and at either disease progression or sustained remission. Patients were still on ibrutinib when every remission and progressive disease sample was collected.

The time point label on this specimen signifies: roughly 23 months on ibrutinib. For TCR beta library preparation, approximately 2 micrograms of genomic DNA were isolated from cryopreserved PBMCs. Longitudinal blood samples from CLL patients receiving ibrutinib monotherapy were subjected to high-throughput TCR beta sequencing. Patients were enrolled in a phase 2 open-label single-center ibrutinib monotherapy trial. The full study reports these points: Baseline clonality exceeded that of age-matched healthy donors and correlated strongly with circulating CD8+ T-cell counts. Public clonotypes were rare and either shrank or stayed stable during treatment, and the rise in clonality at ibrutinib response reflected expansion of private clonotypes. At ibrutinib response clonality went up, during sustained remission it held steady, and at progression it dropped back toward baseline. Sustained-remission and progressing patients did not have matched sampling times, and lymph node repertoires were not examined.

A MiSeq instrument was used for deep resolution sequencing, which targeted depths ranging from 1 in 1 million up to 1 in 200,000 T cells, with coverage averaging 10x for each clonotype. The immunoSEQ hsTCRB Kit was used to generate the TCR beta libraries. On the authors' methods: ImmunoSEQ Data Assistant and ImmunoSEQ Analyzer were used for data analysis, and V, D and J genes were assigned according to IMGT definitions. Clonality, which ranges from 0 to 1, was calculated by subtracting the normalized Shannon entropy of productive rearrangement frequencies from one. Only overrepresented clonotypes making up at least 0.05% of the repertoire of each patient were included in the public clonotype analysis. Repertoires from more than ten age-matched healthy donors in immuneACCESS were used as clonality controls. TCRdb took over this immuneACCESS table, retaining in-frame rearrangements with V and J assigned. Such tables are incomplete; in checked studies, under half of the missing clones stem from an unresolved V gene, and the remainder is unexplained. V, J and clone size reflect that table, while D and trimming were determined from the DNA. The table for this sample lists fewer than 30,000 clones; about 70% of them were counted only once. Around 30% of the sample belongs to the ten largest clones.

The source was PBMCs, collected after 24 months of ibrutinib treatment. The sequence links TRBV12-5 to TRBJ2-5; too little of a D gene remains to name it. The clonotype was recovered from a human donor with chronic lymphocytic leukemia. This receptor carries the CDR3 CASGLVEKTQYF. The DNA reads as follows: TGTGCTAGTGGTTTGGTAGAAAAGACCCAGTACTTC.